This T cell receptor (beta chain) was sequenced for a study of T cell repertoires and HLA-DP antigens. Overall study context: Alloreactive CD4+ T cells targeted HLA-DP on transduced HeLa. Donors were two male and one female, aged 18-to-29 to 60-to-69. Study-wide results and caveats: Clones undetected before culture averaged 36.3% against one allele and approximately 51% against the other.

On this clone itself: Its antigen is not known.

Sequencing used immunoSEQ multiplex PCR; TCRdb keeps in-frame clones, though not all of them. Seen here are around 90,000 clones, 86% observed once, and the top ten hold less than 2%. What was sequenced was CD4+ T cells from PBMCs. This receptor was taken from a man aged 45 to 65 in good health and CMV-seronegative.

The CDR3, as DNA: TGTGCCAGCAGCGGACAGGGGGCCCTAGTGGGGGAGCAGTTCTTC. This sequence encodes CASSGQGALVGEQFF. V is TRBV2 and J is TRBJ2-1; 11 nucleotides line up with TRBD1. CDR1 and CDR2 from the germline V gene are SNHLY and FYNNEI. The CDR3 covers 15 residues. V gave up 6 bases and J gave up 10 bases; unmatched junction bases: 11.